Given below is one T cell receptor (beta chain) in context. It lacks a known antigen. The input lacks base qualities; no much larger clone sits a single base away. CDR3 length: 17 amino acids, cysteine to phenylalanine. CDR3 DNA only is kept here, 51 bases in frame from base 1. Based on the germline V gene, the CDR1 and CDR2 sequences are MDHEN and SYDVKM. Germline trimming: 5 bases from V, 5 bases from J; junction bases outside gene matches: 8. The entire amount of isolated RNA was reverse transcribed using the High Capacity cDNA Reverse Transcription Kit, so the sequenced TCRB transcripts were expressed ones. For stem cell-like memory T cell samples, survey-depth immunoSEQ sequencing was used, averaging around 910,000 total reads per sample. After sorted cells were lysed in RLT buffer, RNA was extracted with DNase-treated RNeasy Micro or Mini kits, with the choice depending on cell number. To prevent cross-contamination, each cell subset was processed individually, whereas patient and healthy donor samples were processed jointly. The immunoSEQ multiplex PCR was used to amplify TCRB sequences from cDNA, yielding 87-bp fragments that span the CDR3 region. Amplicons were sequenced on the Illumina HiSeq platform. Regarding the original processing steps: Synthetic template baselines were used to correct PCR bias computationally, reads within Hamming distance 2 were collapsed together, and singletons that could not be merged were discarded. By aligning reads against IMGT, V, D and J genes, CDR3 length, and insertions or deletions at six rearrangement sites were assigned. Within each subset, clonotype counts were normalized to sorted cell number, after which true diversity and Gini coefficients were computed with the tcR R package. Repertoire sharing was quantified using the overlap coefficient calculated on TCRB nucleotide sequences. TCRdb's version of the immuneACCESS table is confined to in-frame rearrangements and falls short of the full clone set. An unresolved V gene accounts for under half of the shortfall where checked; the remainder is of unknown origin. D and trimming come from the DNA, and the V and J calls and clone size come from that table. This sample holds 15,000 or so clones; 65% were observed only once. Around 0.52% of the sample is held by the ten biggest clonotypes.

The data were taken from a study of beta chain features in type 1 diabetes listed by TCRdb under 2018. About the investigation overall: Patients and healthy donors did not differ in mean age, gender distribution, total cell number or subset yield. Regulatory and stem cell-like memory subsets were obtained from only 8 patients and roughly eight healthy donors, while naive and central memory subsets were obtained from all 30 or so donors. In the study, recently diagnosed type 1 diabetes patients and matched healthy donors were compared on the TCRB repertoires of their sorted circulating CD4+ T cell subsets. Across all samples, some 99 million sorted cells were examined, and cell number per subset correlated strongly with RNA yield.

The study at large found these results: Because small numbers of individuals were included in the HLA sub-analyses, any influence of HLA type on TCRB rearrangement was left unresolved. Patients with type 1 diabetes made fewer insertions and deleted more nucleotides at VDJ recombination sites, implying thymic rearrangement abnormalities. In all four CD4+ subsets, TCRB CDR3 length was moderately but significantly shorter in type 1 diabetes patients. PCR may preferentially amplify shorter templates, but because patient and control samples were amplified and corrected together, any resulting skew would affect both groups equally. Because cDNA rather than genomic DNA was sequenced, highly expressing activated cells could have been over-represented, although no difference in activation and CD3 levels was found between groups. The naive, central memory and regulatory TCRB repertoires appeared to resemble one another more closely among patients than among healthy donors.

Each donor gave one peripheral blood draw, roughly 110 mL on average, collected into heparinised tubes. Using a panel that included CD45RO, CCR7, CD25, CD127, CD95 and CD27, naive, central memory, regulatory and stem cell-like memory CD4+ T cells were sorted on a BD FACSAria II. All sorted populations exceeded 95% purity. PBMCs were isolated right away by Lymphoprep density gradient centrifugation and were stained directly, without culture. So that batch effects would be minimized, each experiment stained and sorted samples in pairs, pairing one healthy donor with one patient. The sequenced sample consisted of stem cell memory CD4+ T cells from blood. Sample cell subset or site, as interpreted from the label and publication: stem cell-like memory CD4+ T cells. Recombination linked TRBV28 to TRBJ2-2, and TRBD2 matches 13 of the central bases. This clonotype was sampled from a woman between 18 and 29 years old with type 1 diabetes. The CDR3 loop reads CASSPPTSGRGTGELFF. The DNA sequence is as follows: TGTGCCAGCAGTCCACCTACTAGCGGGAGGGGAACCGGGGAGCTGTTTTTT.